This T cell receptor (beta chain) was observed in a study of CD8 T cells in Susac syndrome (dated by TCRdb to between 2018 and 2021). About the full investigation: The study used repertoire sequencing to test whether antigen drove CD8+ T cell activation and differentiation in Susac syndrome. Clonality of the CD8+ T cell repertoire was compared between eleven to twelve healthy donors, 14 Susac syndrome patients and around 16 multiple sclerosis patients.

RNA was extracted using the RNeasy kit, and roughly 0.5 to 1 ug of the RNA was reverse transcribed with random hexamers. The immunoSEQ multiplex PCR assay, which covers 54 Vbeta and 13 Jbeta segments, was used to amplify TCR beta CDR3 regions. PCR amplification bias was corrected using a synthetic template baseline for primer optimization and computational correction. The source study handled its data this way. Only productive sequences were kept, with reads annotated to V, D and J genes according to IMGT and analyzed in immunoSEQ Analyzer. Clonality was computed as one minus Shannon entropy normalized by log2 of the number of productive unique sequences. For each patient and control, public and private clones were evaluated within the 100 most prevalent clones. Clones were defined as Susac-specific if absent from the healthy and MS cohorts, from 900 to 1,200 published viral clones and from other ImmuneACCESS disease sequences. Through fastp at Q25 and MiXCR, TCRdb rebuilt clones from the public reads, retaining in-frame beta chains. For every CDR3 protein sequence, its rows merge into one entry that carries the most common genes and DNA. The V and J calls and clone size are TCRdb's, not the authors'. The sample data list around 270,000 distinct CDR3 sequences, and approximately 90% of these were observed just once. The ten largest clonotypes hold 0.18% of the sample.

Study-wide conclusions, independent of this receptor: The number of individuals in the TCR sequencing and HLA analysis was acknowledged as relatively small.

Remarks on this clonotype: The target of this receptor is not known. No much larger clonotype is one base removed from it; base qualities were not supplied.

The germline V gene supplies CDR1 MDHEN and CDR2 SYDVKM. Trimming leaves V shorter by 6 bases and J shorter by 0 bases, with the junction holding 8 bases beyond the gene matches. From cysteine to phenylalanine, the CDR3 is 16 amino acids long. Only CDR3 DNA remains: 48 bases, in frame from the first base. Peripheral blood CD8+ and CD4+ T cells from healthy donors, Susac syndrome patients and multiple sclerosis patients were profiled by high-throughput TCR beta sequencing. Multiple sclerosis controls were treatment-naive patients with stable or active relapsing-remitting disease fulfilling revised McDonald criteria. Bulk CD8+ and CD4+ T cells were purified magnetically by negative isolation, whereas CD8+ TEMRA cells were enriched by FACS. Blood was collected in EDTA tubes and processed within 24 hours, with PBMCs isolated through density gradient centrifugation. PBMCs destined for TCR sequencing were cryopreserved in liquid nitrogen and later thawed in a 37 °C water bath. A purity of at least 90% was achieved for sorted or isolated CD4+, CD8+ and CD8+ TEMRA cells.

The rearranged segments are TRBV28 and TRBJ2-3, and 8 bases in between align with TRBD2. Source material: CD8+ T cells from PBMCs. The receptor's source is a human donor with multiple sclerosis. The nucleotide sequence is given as TGTGCCAGCAGACCCCCGGGACTAGGGAGCACAGATACGCAGTATTTT. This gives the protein CASRPPGLGSTDTQYF.